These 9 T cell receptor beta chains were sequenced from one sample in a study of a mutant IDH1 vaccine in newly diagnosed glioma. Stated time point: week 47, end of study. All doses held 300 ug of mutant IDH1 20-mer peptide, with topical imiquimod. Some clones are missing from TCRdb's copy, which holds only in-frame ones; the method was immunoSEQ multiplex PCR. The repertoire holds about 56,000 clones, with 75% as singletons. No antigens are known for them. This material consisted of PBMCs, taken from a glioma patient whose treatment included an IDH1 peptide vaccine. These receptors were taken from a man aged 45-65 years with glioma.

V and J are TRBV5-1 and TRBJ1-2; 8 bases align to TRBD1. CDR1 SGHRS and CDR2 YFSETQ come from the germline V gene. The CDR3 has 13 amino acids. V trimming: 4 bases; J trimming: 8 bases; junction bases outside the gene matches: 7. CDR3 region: CASSPDRGYGYTF. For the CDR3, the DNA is TGCGCCAGCAGCCCCGACAGGGGATACGGCTACACCTTC.

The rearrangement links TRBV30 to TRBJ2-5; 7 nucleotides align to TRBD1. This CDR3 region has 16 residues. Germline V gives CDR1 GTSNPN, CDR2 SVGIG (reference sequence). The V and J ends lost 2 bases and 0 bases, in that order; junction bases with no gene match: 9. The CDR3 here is CAWSRGDRVDQETQYF. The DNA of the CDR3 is TGTGCCTGGAGTAGGGGTGACAGGGTCGACCAAGAGACCCAGTACTTC.

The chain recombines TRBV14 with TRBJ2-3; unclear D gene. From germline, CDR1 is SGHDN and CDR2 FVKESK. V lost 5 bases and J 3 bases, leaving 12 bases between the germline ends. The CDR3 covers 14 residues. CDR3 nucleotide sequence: TGTGCCAGCAGCACCCAAGAGAGGACAGATACGCAGTATTTT. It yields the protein CASSTQERTDTQYF.

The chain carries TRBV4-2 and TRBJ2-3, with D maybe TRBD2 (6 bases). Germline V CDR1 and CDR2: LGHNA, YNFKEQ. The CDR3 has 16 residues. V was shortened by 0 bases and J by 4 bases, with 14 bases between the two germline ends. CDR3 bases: TGTGCCAGCAGCCAAGAGGGGAGGCCACGGGCAGATACGCAGTATTTT. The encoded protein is CASSQEGRPRADTQYF.

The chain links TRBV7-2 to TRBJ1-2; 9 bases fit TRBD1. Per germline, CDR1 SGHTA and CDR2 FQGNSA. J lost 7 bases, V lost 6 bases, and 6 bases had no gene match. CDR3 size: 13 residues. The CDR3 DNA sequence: TGTGCCAGCAGTTTACAGGGGGCAGGTGGCTACACCTTC. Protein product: CASSLQGAGGYTF.

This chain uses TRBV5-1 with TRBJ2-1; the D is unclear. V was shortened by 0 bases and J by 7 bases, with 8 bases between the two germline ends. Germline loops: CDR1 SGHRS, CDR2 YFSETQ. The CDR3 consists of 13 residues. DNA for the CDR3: TGCGCCAGCAGCTTGGAAGCTGTTAATGAGCAGTTCTTC. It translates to CASSLEAVNEQFF. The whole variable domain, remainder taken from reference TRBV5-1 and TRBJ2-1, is KAGVTQTPRYLIKTRGQQVTLSCSPISGHRSVSWYQQTPGQGLQFLFEYFSETQRNKGNFPGRFSGRQFSNSRSEMNVSTLELGDSALYLCASSLEAVNEQFFGPGTRLTVL.

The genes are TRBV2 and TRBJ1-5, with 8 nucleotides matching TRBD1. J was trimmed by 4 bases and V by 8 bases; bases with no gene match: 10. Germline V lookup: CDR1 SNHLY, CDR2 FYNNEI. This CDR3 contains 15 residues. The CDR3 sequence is CASWQGASSNQPQHF. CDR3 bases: TGTGCCAGCTGGCAGGGGGCGTCTTCGAATCAGCCCCAGCATTTT.

CDR3 amino acids: CASSSVETQYF. The DNA of the CDR3 is TGTGCCAGTAGTTCTGTGGAGACCCAGTACTTC. The chain carries TRBV19 and TRBJ2-5; no reliable D call. The CDR3 covers 11 residues. Germline CDR1 and CDR2: LNHDA and SQIVND (reference sequence). Deletions cut 5 bases from V and 5 bases from J, with 6 bases between.

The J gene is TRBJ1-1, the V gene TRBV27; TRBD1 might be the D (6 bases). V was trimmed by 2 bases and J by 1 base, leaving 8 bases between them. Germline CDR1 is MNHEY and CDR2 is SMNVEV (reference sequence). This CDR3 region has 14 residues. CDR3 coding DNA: TGTGCCAGCAGTTTAATGGGACAGAACACTGAAGCTTTCTTT. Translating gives CASSLMGQNTEAFF.